These 23 T cell receptor beta chains share one sample of origin, sequenced in a study of shared clonotypes between healthy human individuals. TCRdb keeps only in-frame clones here, not all; method: immunoSEQ multiplex PCR. The repertoire holds 850,000 to 1,200,000 clones, 65% to 75% seen once, with 1.5% in the top ten. The sample consisted of memory CD4+ T cells sorted from blood. Indicated subset: CD45RA-negative fraction. The receptors derive from a man in his late teens or twenties in good health.

The rearrangement uses TRBV2 and TRBJ2-2; D is unclear. Germline CDR1 reads SNHLY; CDR2 reads FYNNEI. V was clipped by 7 bases and J by 6 bases, with 6 bases between them. The CDR3 sequence is 11 residues long. The CDR3 is CASKRSGELFF. The DNA for the CDR3 is TGTGCCAGCAAGAGGTCCGGGGAGCTGTTTTTT.

The chain carries TRBV6-6 and TRBJ2-1; 8 bases fit TRBD2. Germline V gives CDR1 MNHNY, CDR2 SVGAGI (reference sequence). The CDR3 is 15 residues long. Losses at the gene ends were 5 bases for V and 7 bases for J; bases not matched to a gene: 10. The DNA of the CDR3 is TGTGCCAGCAGTCCGCGGGGAGCGGGGGAGAATGAGCAGTTCTTC. Translating it yields CASSPRGAGENEQFF.

The chain employs TRBV6-5 and TRBJ2-7, with a tentative D call TRBD2 (6 bases). V lost 5 bases, J lost 5 bases, and 13 bases lay in between. CDR3 size: 13 residues. The germline gives CDR1 MNHEY, CDR2 SVGAGI. Written as DNA, the CDR3 is TGTGCCAGCAGTAGGGACTTGAGGAACGAGCAGTACTTC. Protein sequence: CASSRDLRNEQYF.

The chain joins TRBV6-5 to TRBJ1-5; 9 nucleotides align to TRBD1. CDR1 is MNHEY, CDR2 SVGAGI, per germline. The trim removed 5 bases at V and 7 bases at J, leaving 6 bases unmatched. There are 14 residues in the CDR3. The CDR3: CASSTTGGSQPQHF. The CDR3 coding sequence is TGTGCCAGCAGTACAACAGGGGGCAGCCAGCCCCAGCATTTT.

This clone appeared once. The chain is built from TRBV9 and TRBJ2-6, with 10 positions matching TRBD2. Trimming cost V 4 bases and J 0 bases; bases outside gene matches: 7. Germline values: CDR1 SGDLS, CDR2 YYNGEE. The CDR3 is 18 residues long. The CDR3 loop reads CASSSRTSGYSGANVLTF. In nucleotides, the CDR3 is TGTGCCAGCAGCTCACGGACTAGCGGTTACTCTGGGGCCAACGTCCTGACTTTC.

This clone has only a few counts. V usage is TRBV30 and J usage is TRBJ1-2, with no clear D. CDR3 length: 12 amino acids. Per germline, CDR1 GTSNPN and CDR2 SVGIG (reference sequence). V shed 2 bases and J shed 5 bases, with 9 bases lying between them. CDR3 loop: CAWSPQAYGYTF. Written as DNA, the CDR3 is TGTGCCTGGAGTCCCCAGGCGTATGGCTACACCTTC. Full variable domain (rest looked up from reference TRBV30 and TRBJ1-2): SQTIHQWPATLVQPVGSPLSLECTVEGTSNPNLYWYRQAAGRGLQLLFYSVGIGQISSEVPQNLSASRPQDRQFILSSKKLLLSDSGFYLCAWSPQAYGYTFGSGTRLTVV.

This clone was picked up one time. The chain links TRBV7-9 to TRBJ2-6; 8 positions agree with TRBD1. The V gene's germline CDR1 is SEHNR and CDR2 FQNEAQ (reference sequence). The V gene end was trimmed by 8 bases and the J gene end by 2 bases; junction bases not matched to a gene: 8. The CDR3 has 16 amino acids. The CDR3, as DNA: TGTGCCAGCGTCAATCAGGGGGCCGCTGGGGCCAACGTCCTGACTTTC. Translated, it gives CASVNQGAAGANVLTF.

This clone was detected only a few times. J is TRBJ2-5 and V is TRBV5-4; 12 bases match TRBD2. The ends lost 4 bases at V and 3 bases at J; junction bases unmatched: 4. Germline V gene sequence: CDR1 SGHNT, CDR2 YYREEE (reference sequence). CDR3 size: 15 residues. The CDR3 DNA reads as TGTGCCAGCAGCATACGACTAGCGGGAGAAGAGACCCAGTACTTC. Its protein product is CASSIRLAGEETQYF.

The chain uses TRBV6-5 and TRBJ2-1, with 12 bases aligning to TRBD1. CDR3 length equals 14 residues. V dropped 8 bases and J dropped 7; count of bases not matched to a gene: 6. The germline gives CDR1 MNHEY, CDR2 SVGAGI. CDR3 in amino acids: CASSGTGGQNEQFF. CDR3 nucleotide sequence: TGTGCCAGCTCCGGGACAGGGGGCCAGAATGAGCAGTTCTTC.

The genes are TRBV5-6 and TRBJ2-7; TRBD1 matches at 9 bases. Looked up from germline, CDR1 is SGHDT and CDR2 is YYEEEE. This CDR3 comprises 13 residues. The junction had 4 bases not matched to a gene; V was cut back by 3 bases and J by 6 bases. This CDR3 is CASSSRTGAEQYF. The CDR3 DNA sequence: TGTGCCAGCAGCTCCCGGACAGGGGCCGAGCAGTACTTC.

This chain uses TRBV6-1 with TRBJ2-7; D is unclear. Trimming cost V 6 bases and J 4 bases, with 10 bases left between them. CDR1 is MNHNS and CDR2 is SASEGT in the germline V gene. The CDR3 has 12 amino acids. In nucleotides, the CDR3 is TGTGCCAGCAGCCAAACCCAGTACGAGCAGTACTTC. This encodes CASSQTQYEQYF.

Notes on this clone: Other DNA sequences in the sample encode the same CDR3. The chain employs TRBV20-1 and TRBJ2-3; 8 bases align to TRBD2. CDR1 and CDR2 (germline): DFQATT, SNEGSKA (reference sequence). There are 11 residues in the CDR3. V lost 6 bases, J lost 5 bases, and 1 base stayed unmatched. The chain's CDR3 is CSASGGDTQYF. The CDR3 DNA sequence: TGCAGTGCCAGCGGGGGAGATACGCAGTATTTT.

V usage is TRBV6-5 and J usage is TRBJ2-3; a weak D match, TRBD1 (6 bases). The CDR3 has 13 residues. Per the germline V gene, CDR1 is MNHEY and CDR2 is SVGAGI. V dropped 5 bases and J dropped 5 bases, with 11 bases sitting between them. In DNA form, the CDR3 reads TGTGCCAGCAGTAGGACAGTTCAAGATACGCAGTATTTT. Protein product: CASSRTVQDTQYF.

V is TRBV11-2 and J is TRBJ2-3; maybe TRBD1 (7 bases). V was shortened by 10 bases and J by 0 bases, with 17 bases between the two germline ends. This CDR3 spans 15 amino acids. Per germline, CDR1 SGHAT and CDR2 FQNNGV. The CDR3 here is CATTRGTASTDTQYF. The CDR3 DNA follows: TGTGCCACCACACGGGGGACAGCGAGCACAGATACGCAGTATTTT.

This clone occurred many times. Distinct nucleotide sequences in the sample also encode this CDR3. The chain links TRBV5-1 to TRBJ2-7; TRBD2 is a possible D gene (6 bases). From germline, CDR1 is SGHRS and CDR2 YFSETQ. The CDR3 spans 16 residues. The germline V and J ends were trimmed by 0 bases and 2 bases, with 15 bases remaining between them. This CDR3 reads CASSLVSGGRTYEQYF. CDR3 in DNA: TGCGCCAGCAGCTTGGTATCCGGGGGAAGGACCTACGAGCAGTACTTC.

This chain joins TRBV4-3 and TRBJ2-1; 10 bases are shared with TRBD2. The J segment lost 4 bases and the V segment lost 4 bases, leaving 10 bases of the junction unmatched. The CDR3 consists of 17 residues. CDR1 is LGHNA and CDR2 is YSLEER in the germline V gene. CDR3 coding DNA: TGCGCCAGCAGCCCCCGACTTCCTAGCGGGGGATACAATGAGCAGTTCTTC. Translation gives CASSPRLPSGGYNEQFF.

The chain has TRBV18 and TRBJ2-5; D call uncertain. The CDR3 totals 15 residues. Germline V CDR1 and CDR2: KGHSH, LQKENI. V lost 3 bases and J lost 1, with 12 bases in between. CDR3 DNA: TGTGCCAGCTCACCCAGGAGAATTCTCCAAGAGACCCAGTACTTC. Encoded protein: CASSPRRILQETQYF.

This chain links TRBV30 with TRBJ2-3; perhaps TRBD1 as D (5 bases). This CDR3 region has 18 residues. The V and J ends lost 0 bases and 4 bases respectively, with 23 bases between them. Per the germline V gene, CDR1 is GTSNPN and CDR2 is SVGIG (reference sequence). The DNA for the CDR3 is TGTGCCTGGAGTGTAGGGAAGCAGGGTTGGAATTTAGCAGATACGCAGTATTTT. Its translation is CAWSVGKQGWNLADTQYF.

The rearrangement links TRBV18 to TRBJ1-1; the D is unclear. The ends were cut back, 6 bases at V and 11 bases at J, with 19 bases in the middle. This CDR3 region has 13 residues. Germline V gene sequence: CDR1 KGHSH, CDR2 LQKENI. Here the CDR3 reads CASSVDRNNLAFF. CDR3 sequence (DNA): TGTGCCAGCTCTGTAGACCGCAACAATTTGGCTTTCTTT.

CDR3 sequence reads: CSVERSRHEQYF. The CDR3 bases are TGCAGCGTTGAGAGGTCCAGGCACGAGCAGTACTTC. The rearrangement uses TRBV29-1 and TRBJ2-7; D unresolved. This CDR3 contains 12 residues. V lost 3 bases, J lost 5 bases, and 11 bases lay in between. The germline V gene encodes CDR1 SQVTM and CDR2 ANQGSEA.

This clone was recorded once. The genes are TRBV18 and TRBJ1-1, with D hard to call. The CDR3 extends over 14 amino acids. Germline-derived CDR1 and CDR2 are KGHSH and LQKENI. Trimming took off 4 bases at V and 4 bases at J, with 13 bases between the two ends. CDR3 loop: CASSRASAGTEAFF. The CDR3 coding sequence is TGTGCCAGCTCACGGGCCAGCGCGGGCACTGAAGCTTTCTTT. Based on the CDR3 plus reference TRBV18 and TRBJ1-1, the full variable domain is NAGVMQNPRHLVRRRGQEARLRCSPMKGHSHVYWYRQLPEEGLKFMVYLQKENIIDESGMPKERFSAEFPKEGPSILRIQQVVRGDSAAYFCASSRASAGTEAFFGQGTRLTVV.

The V and J genes are TRBV10-3 and TRBJ1-2; D unresolved. This CDR3 spans 16 amino acids. Germline CDR1 ENHRY, CDR2 SYGVKD. V lost 0 bases to trimming and J lost 7 bases, with 18 bases between them. CDR3 coding DNA: TGTGCCATCAGTGAGTCGATAATCGCCGGCGGGATTGGCTACACCTTC. This translates into CAISESIIAGGIGYTF.

V and J are TRBV5-1 and TRBJ2-6, with 7 bases matching TRBD2. The V and J ends lost 4 bases and 0 bases, in that order; junction bases with no gene match: 13. The germline CDR1 and CDR2 sequences are SGHRS and YFSETQ. CDR3 length equals 19 residues. The CDR3 DNA reads as TGCGCCAGCAGCCGAATTAGCCCTAGCGGAGACTCTGGGGCCAACGTCCTGACTTTC. Its protein product is CASSRISPSGDSGANVLTF.